This T cell receptor beta chain was sequenced during a study of T cells in Graves' hyperthyroidism and ophthalmopathy. Across the whole study: Initial diagnosis, before any treatment, was when peripheral blood was collected. Study-wide findings and caveats: Most thyroid clonotypes expanded above 0.001 appeared in blood too. Ophthalmopathy was identified by the model a median about 6 months ahead of onset.

Germline V gene data show CDR1 as GTSNPN and CDR2 as SVGIG (reference sequence). Trimming cost V 2 bases and J 3 bases, with 11 bases left between them. The CDR3 runs to 13 residues. RNA transcripts were the template for amplifying TCR beta CDR3 regions. HTBI primers were used for first-round RT-PCR of the TCR CDR3. MiXCR, run by TCRdb on the multiplex PCR reads, gives a single entry per CDR3 protein. Among about 400,000 distinct CDR3 sequences listed, 14% to 15% were seen once. In the case of this clonotype: Its specificity is unknown.

The sequence was collected from a man younger than 35 with Graves' ophthalmopathy. Sequencing used blood. This chain links TRBV30 with TRBJ2-7; D is unresolved. The CDR3 here is CAWSFQLNYEQYF. In DNA form, the CDR3 reads TGTGCCTGGAGTTTTCAGCTAAACTACGAGCAGTACTTC. Supplemented by reference TRBV30 and TRBJ2-7, the full variable domain reads SQTIHQWPATLVQPVGSPLSLECTVEGTSNPNLYWYRQAAGRGLQLLFYSVGIGQISSEVPQNLSASRPQDRQFILSSKKLLLSDSGFYLCAWSFQLNYEQYFGPGTRLTVT.